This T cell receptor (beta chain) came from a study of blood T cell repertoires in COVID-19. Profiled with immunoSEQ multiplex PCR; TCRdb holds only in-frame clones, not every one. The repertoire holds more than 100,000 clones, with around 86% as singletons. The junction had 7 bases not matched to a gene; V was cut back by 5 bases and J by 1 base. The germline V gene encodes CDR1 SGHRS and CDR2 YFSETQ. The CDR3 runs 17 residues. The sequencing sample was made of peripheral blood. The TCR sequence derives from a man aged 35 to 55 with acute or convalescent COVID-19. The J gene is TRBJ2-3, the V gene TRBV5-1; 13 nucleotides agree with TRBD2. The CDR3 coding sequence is TGCGCCAGCAGAGGACTAGCGGGAGAGTCCGGCACAGATACGCAGTATTTT. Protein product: CASRGLAGESGTDTQYF. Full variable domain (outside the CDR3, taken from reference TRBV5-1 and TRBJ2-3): KAGVTQTPRYLIKTRGQQVTLSCSPISGHRSVSWYQQTPGQGLQFLFEYFSETQRNKGNFPGRFSGRQFSNSRSEMNVSTLELGDSALYLCASRGLAGESGTDTQYFGPGTRLTVL.